These 20 T cell receptor beta chains came from one sample sequenced in a study of identical twins. TCRdb reanalysed the 5' RACE reads using MiXCR and keeps one entry per CDR3 protein. Here the sample spans 500,000 or so distinct CDR3 sequences, around 20% being singletons. The data were also submitted as part of a second study, on T cells expressing NK-cell markers.

The sample comprised CD4+ T cells sorted from blood. These receptors originate from a woman younger than 30 in good health.

This chain joins TRBV18 and TRBJ2-5; D is unresolved. Germline V gives CDR1 KGHSH, CDR2 LQKENI. There are 15 residues in the CDR3. V dropped 5 bases and J dropped 5 bases, with 18 bases sitting between them. CDR3 region: CASSSKKAQSETQYF. CDR3 DNA sequence: TGTGCCAGCTCATCTAAAAAGGCGCAGAGCGAGACCCAGTACTTC.

This clonotype showed up just a few times. The chain employs TRBV5-1 and TRBJ2-7, with 14 nucleotides matching TRBD2. Looked up from germline, CDR1 is SGHRS and CDR2 is YFSETQ. CDR3 length: 17 residues. J was trimmed by 5 bases and V by 0 bases; bases with no gene match: 7. The CDR3 DNA sequence: TGCGCCAGCAGCTTGGCCGGGACTAGCGGGAGTCTGGACGAGCAGTACTTC. Its protein product is CASSLAGTSGSLDEQYF.

V and J are TRBV20-1 and TRBJ2-2; D unclear. This CDR3 region has 14 residues. The V and J ends lost 2 bases and 4 bases respectively, with 11 bases between them. Germline V gene sequence: CDR1 DFQATT, CDR2 SNEGSKA (reference sequence). The CDR3 protein is CSARSGGSTGELFF. DNA of the CDR3: TGCAGTGCTAGATCGGGCGGAAGCACCGGGGAGCTGTTTTTT.

This clonotype was detected only a few times. The rearrangement joins TRBV20-1 to TRBJ2-3; D not resolved. Germline V gives CDR1 DFQATT, CDR2 SNEGSKA (reference sequence). The V and J ends lost 4 bases and 4 bases respectively, with 9 bases between them. The CDR3 has 12 residues. The CDR3 loop reads CSANGQSDTQYF. CDR3 DNA sequence: TGCAGTGCTAACGGGCAATCAGATACGCAGTATTTT.

This clonotype was seen only a few times. This rearrangement joins TRBV20-1 to TRBJ2-7; maybe TRBD2 (7 bases). The V and J ends lost 6 bases and 2 bases respectively, with 14 bases between them. There are 13 residues in the CDR3. Germline CDR1 is DFQATT and CDR2 is SNEGSKA (reference sequence). The CDR3 DNA reads as TGCAGTGCAGGGGGGGGAAGGACCTACGAGCAGTACTTC. It translates to CSAGGGRTYEQYF.

This clonotype appeared a few times. This chain joins TRBV20-1 and TRBJ2-1; 7 bases map to TRBD1. Trimming removed 3 bases from V and 5 bases from J; junction bases left unmatched: 4. The germline gives CDR1 DFQATT, CDR2 SNEGSKA (reference sequence). The CDR3 is made up of 13 amino acids. CDR3 coding DNA: TGCAGTGCTAGGAAGGGGGCCGACAATGAGCAGTTCTTC. It is translated as CSARKGADNEQFF.

This clonotype was found many times. At one end the junction does not follow the germline gene, possibly because of a read error. The chain links TRBV5-1 to TRBJ2-7, with D tentatively TRBD1 (6 bases). This CDR3 comprises 14 residues. Germline values: CDR1 SGHRS, CDR2 YFSETQ. CDR3 in amino acids: CASSFGGSSYEQYF. CDR3 coding DNA: TGTGCCAGCAGTTTTGGGGGCAGCTCCTACGAGCAGTACTTC.

The chain combines TRBV20-1 with TRBJ2-3; no firm D call. The CDR3 sequence is 14 residues long. Trimming stripped 1 base from V and 0 bases from J, with 8 bases between. The germline V gene has CDR1 DFQATT and CDR2 SNEGSKA (reference sequence). CDR3 coding DNA: TGCAGTGCTAGAGCCGTAACTAGCACAGATACGCAGTATTTT. Its protein is CSARAVTSTDTQYF.

This clonotype turned up a few times. The gene calls are TRBV20-1 and TRBJ2-1, with a possible D match to TRBD2 (6 bases). V lost 0 bases to trimming and J lost 2 bases, with 14 bases between them. Per germline, CDR1 DFQATT and CDR2 SNEGSKA (reference sequence). The CDR3 contains 16 residues. The CDR3 coding sequence is TGCAGTGCTAGAGATCTAGGGCCTAGCGCCTACAATGAGCAGTTCTTC. It codes for CSARDLGPSAYNEQFF.

This clonotype was picked up a small number of times. The V gene is TRBV7-6, the J gene TRBJ2-5; 11 nucleotides align to TRBD1. Germline V gene lookup returns CDR1 SGHVS and CDR2 FNYEAQ. The CDR3 length is 15 residues. V lost 7 bases and J lost 3; bases outside the gene matches: 7. CDR3 in amino acids: CASTNPGQGEETQYF. As DNA, the CDR3 is TGTGCCAGCACCAACCCGGGACAGGGGGAAGAGACCCAGTACTTC.

The V gene is TRBV5-4, the J gene TRBJ2-3; 9 bases map to TRBD2. The germline CDR1 and CDR2 sequences are SGHNT and YYREEE (reference sequence). V lost 4 bases and J lost 3; bases outside the gene matches: 12. The length of the CDR3 is 17 residues. The CDR3 DNA reads TGTGCCAGCAGCCGCGCCGCAGGAGCGGGGGGTACAGATACGCAGTATTTT. As protein: CASSRAAGAGGTDTQYF.

CDR3 coding DNA: TGTGCCAGCAGCTCCACCGGGGGGAGGGCAAGATCCTACGAGCAGTACTTC. Protein product: CASSSTGGRARSYEQYF. The rearrangement uses TRBV13 and TRBJ2-7, with 7 positions matching TRBD2. The ends lost 4 bases at V and 1 base at J; junction bases unmatched: 13. This CDR3 comprises 17 residues. The germline gives CDR1 PRHDT, CDR2 FYEKMQ (reference sequence).

This clonotype occurred a few times. V and J are TRBV11-3 and TRBJ2-6; D uncertain. Trimming stripped 8 bases from V and 0 bases from J, with 11 bases between. This CDR3 has 15 residues. Germline loops: CDR1 SGHNT, CDR2 YENEEA. The CDR3 DNA reads as TGTGCCAGCGCCCTTGGGCTCTCTGGGGCCAACGTCCTGACTTTC. It translates to CASALGLSGANVLTF.

This clonotype came up many times. The chain links TRBV29-1 to TRBJ2-2; possibly TRBD2 for D (5 bases). This CDR3 is 13 amino acids long. With 5 bases removed from V and 1 base from J, the gap between germline ends came to 8 bases. Germline-derived CDR1 and CDR2 are SQVTM and ANQGSEA. This CDR3 reads CSVRTLNTGELFF. CDR3 DNA sequence: TGCAGCGTTAGGACTCTGAACACCGGGGAGCTGTTTTTT.

The V gene is TRBV7-2, the J gene TRBJ2-1; TRBD1 is a possible D gene (5 bases). V was pared by 1 base and J by 13 bases, with 11 bases between. The CDR3 covers 12 residues. Per the germline V gene, CDR1 is SGHTA and CDR2 is FQGNSA. CDR3 DNA sequence: TGTGCCAGCAGCTTAGATAGCAGGGCACAGTTCTTC. Its translation: CASSLDSRAQFF.

The chain carries TRBV12-3 or TRBV12-4 and TRBJ1-2; D remains unclear. Trimming removed 1 base at V and 7 bases at J, with 7 bases between. The CDR3 is 12 residues long. The CDR3 nucleotides are TGTGCCAGCAGTTTAGGGCGCACTGGCTACACCTTC. Protein product: CASSLGRTGYTF.

Concerning this clonotype itself: The junction differs from germline at one of its ends, possibly a read error. V gene TRBV5-1 combines with J gene TRBJ2-7; D gene uncertain. The CDR3 contains 16 residues. Germline CDR1 SGHRS, CDR2 YFSETQ. CDR3 coding DNA: TGCACCAGCAGCTTAGGAAGTGGGCAGGATTCCTACGAGCAGTACTTC. Its translation: CTSSLGSGQDSYEQYF. The entire variable domain, with the rest obtained from reference TRBV5-1 and TRBJ2-7, is as follows: KAGVTQTPRYLIKTRGQQVTLSCSPISGHRSVSWYQQTPGQGLQFLFEYFSETQRNKGNFPGRFSGRQFSNSRSEMNVSTLELGDSALYLCTSSLGSGQDSYEQYFGPGTRLTVT.

Here the CDR3 reads CASSQGPRLGEQYF. The CDR3, as DNA: TGTGCCAGCAGCCAAGGCCCGCGCCTTGGCGAGCAGTACTTC. The chain employs TRBV3-1 and TRBJ2-7, with unresolved D. The CDR3 runs 14 residues. CDR1 and CDR2 from the germline V gene are LGHDT and YNNKEL (reference sequence). Between the trimmed V and J ends, which lost 1 base and 6 bases, there was a span of 13 bases.

The V gene is TRBV20-1, the J gene TRBJ2-1; 9 nucleotides agree with TRBD2. J gave up 7 bases and V 5 bases, and 9 bases lay outside the gene matches. CDR1 is DFQATT, CDR2 SNEGSKA, per germline (reference sequence). The CDR3 covers 14 residues. CDR3 DNA: TGCAGTGCTTATCGGCGGGGGGGAGGGAATGAGCAGTTCTTC. Translating gives CSAYRRGGGNEQFF.

A word on this clonotype: Since the CDR3 does not end with the conserved phenylalanine or tryptophan, this likely comes from a read error. Because the CDR3's place on the DNA is in doubt, the DNA is left out and the CDR3 is given as listed by TCRdb. This chain connects TRBV3-2 to TRBJ1-1. TRBV3-2 is deemed a pseudogene. With termini counted, the CDR3 has 17 amino acids. CDR3 region: CASSKKGPWTGITEAFL.